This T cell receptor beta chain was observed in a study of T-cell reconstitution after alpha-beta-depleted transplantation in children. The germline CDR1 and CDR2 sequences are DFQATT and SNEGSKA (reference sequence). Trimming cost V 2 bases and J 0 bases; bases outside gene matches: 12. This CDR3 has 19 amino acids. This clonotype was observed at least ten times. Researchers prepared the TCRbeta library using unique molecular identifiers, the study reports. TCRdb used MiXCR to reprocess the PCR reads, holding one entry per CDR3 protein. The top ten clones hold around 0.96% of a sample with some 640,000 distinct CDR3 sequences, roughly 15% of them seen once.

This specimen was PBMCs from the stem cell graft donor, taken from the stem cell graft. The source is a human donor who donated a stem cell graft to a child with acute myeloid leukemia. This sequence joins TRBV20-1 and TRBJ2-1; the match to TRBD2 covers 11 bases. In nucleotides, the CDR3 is TGCAGTGCTAGAAAAAGGGGGCTAGCGGGGGGATTCTCCTACAATGAGCAGTTCTTC. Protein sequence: CSARKRGLAGGFSYNEQFF.